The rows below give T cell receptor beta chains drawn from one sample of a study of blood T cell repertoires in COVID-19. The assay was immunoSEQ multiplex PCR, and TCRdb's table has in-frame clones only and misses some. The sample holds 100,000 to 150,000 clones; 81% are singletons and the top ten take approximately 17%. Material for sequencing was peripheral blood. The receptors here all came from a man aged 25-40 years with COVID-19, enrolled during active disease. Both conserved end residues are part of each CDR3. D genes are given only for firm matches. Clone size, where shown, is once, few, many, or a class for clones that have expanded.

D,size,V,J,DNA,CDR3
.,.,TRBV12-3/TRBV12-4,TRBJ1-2,TGTGCCAGCAGTTTATCTCTTTCGTATGGCTACACCTTC,CASSLSLSYGYTF
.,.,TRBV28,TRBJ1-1,TGTGCCAGCACAGGGTCGAACGGCGCTGAAGCTTTCTTT,CASTGSNGAEAFF
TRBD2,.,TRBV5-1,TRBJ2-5,TGCGCCAGCAGCTTGGTTCCCCTGGGGCTAGCGGGGACCCAAGAGACCCAGTACTTC,CASSLVPLGLAGTQETQYF
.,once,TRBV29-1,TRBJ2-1,TGCAGCGTTGTAACGCCGAGCTCCTACAATGAGCAGTTCTTC,CSVVTPSSYNEQFF
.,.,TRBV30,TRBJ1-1,TGTGCCTGGAGTGTAAGACTTAACACTGAAGCTTTCTTT,CAWSVRLNTEAFF
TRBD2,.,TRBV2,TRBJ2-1,TGTGCCAGCAGTCGTCCGGGAACTAGCGGGAGTAATTGGCAGTTCTTC,CASSRPGTSGSNWQFF
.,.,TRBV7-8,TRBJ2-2,TGTGCCAGCAGCCACGGGGTTGCCCACCCTAACACCGGGGAGCTGTTTTTT,CASSHGVAHPNTGELFF
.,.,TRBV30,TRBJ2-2,TGTGCCTGGAGTCCAATCAAGCCCGGGGAGCTGTTTTTT,CAWSPIKPGELFF
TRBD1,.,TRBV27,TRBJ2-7,TGTGCCAGCAGCCCTAGTACAGGGGATAGGTCCTACGAGCAGTACTTC,CASSPSTGDRSYEQYF
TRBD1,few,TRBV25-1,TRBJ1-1,TGTGCCAGCAGTGGGGGACAGGGGTATAAAGCTTTCTTT,CASSGGQGYKAFF
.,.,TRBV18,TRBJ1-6,TGTGCCAGCTCACCTTACAGCGGGTTGAGGTCACCCCTCCACTTT,CASSPYSGLRSPLHF
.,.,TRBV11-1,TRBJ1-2,TGTGCCAGCAGCTTAACTCCGGGGGGCTACACCTTC,CASSLTPGGYTF
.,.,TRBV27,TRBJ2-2,TGTGCCAGCAGTTTACGCGGGAACACCGGGGAGCTGTTTTTT,CASSLRGNTGELFF
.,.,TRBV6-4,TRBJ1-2,TGTGCCAGTGGGCGCGGGTATGGCTACACCTTC,CASGRGYGYTF
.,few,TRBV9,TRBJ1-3,TGTGCCAGCAGCGTCGGCCTAACGGGGAACACCATATATTTT,CASSVGLTGNTIYF
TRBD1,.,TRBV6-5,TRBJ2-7,TGTGCCAGCAGTTACAGCCTACAGGGGGACGAGCAGTACTTC,CASSYSLQGDEQYF
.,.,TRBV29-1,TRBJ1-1,TGCAGCGGACATATGAACACTGAAGCTTTCTTT,CSGHMNTEAFF
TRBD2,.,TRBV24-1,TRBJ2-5,TGTGCCACCGGGACTAGCGGACAAGAGACCCAGTACTTC,CATGTSGQETQYF
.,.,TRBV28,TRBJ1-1,TGTGCCAGCAGTTTATTCTTCGGAGGGAACACTGAAGCTTTCTTT,CASSLFFGGNTEAFF
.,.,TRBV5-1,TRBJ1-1,TGCGCCAGCAGCTTCTCCTTCAGGGAGGCTGAAGCTTTCTTT,CASSFSFREAEAFF
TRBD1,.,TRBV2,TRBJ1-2,TGTGCCAGCAGTGAGGACAGGGCATCCAACTATGGCTACACCTTC,CASSEDRASNYGYTF
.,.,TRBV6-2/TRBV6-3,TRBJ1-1,TGTGCCAGCAGTTCTATAATGACAGGCACTGAAGCTTTCTTT,CASSSIMTGTEAFF
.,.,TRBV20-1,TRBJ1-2,TGCAGACTACTCTCAGGGGATGGCTACACCTTC,CRLLSGDGYTF
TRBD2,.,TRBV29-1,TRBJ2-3,TGCAGCGTTGGTGGACTAGCGACCACCACAGATACGCAGTATTTT,CSVGGLATTTDTQYF
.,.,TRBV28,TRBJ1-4,TGTGCCAGCAGTTTATCACGACAAAACGGTGAAAAACTGTTTTTT,CASSLSRQNGEKLFF
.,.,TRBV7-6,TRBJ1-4,TGTGCCAGCAGCCCTACAACACAGGGAAGAGATGAAAAACTGTTTTTT,CASSPTTQGRDEKLFF
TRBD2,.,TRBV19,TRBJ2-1,TGTGCCAGTAGTGGGAGGGTAGGTGGGGGAAGGGATGAGCAGTTCTTC,CASSGRVGGGRDEQFF
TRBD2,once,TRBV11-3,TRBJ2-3,TGTGCCAGCAGCGCGGGACTAGCGGGGTTCACAGATACGCAGTATTTT,CASSAGLAGFTDTQYF
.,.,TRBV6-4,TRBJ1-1,TGTGCCAGCTCAGGAAGAAAGAACACTGAAGCTTTCTTT,CASSGRKNTEAFF
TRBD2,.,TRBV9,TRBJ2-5,TGTGCCAGCAGCTCCTCTCCGGGACTAGCGGGGGGGCAAGAGACCCAGTACTTC,CASSSSPGLAGGQETQYF
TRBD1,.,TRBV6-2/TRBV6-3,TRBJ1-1,TGTGCCAGCAGTTACGGCCAGGGGGTTGTAGCTTTCTTT,CASSYGQGVVAFF
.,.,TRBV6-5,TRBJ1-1,TGTGCCAGCAGTTACGGGAGGAACACTGAAGCTTTCTTT,CASSYGRNTEAFF
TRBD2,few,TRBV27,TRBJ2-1,TGTGCCAGCAGTTTATCCGCCAATAGGCGGGGGGGCCATAATGAGCAGTTCTTC,CASSLSANRRGGHNEQFF
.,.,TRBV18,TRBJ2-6,TGTGCCAGCTCACCATTCCAGGCTACCTCTGGGGCCAACGTCCTGACTTTC,CASSPFQATSGANVLTF
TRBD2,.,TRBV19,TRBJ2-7,TGTGCCAGTAGTGCCGGGGGGGCGACCGAGCAGTACTTC,CASSAGGATEQYF
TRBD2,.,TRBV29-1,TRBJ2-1,TGCAGCGAGACTAGCGTAAACAATGAGCAGTTCTTC,CSETSVNNEQFF
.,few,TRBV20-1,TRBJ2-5,TGCAGTGCTAGCGTAGAAGAGACCCAGTACTTC,CSASVEETQYF
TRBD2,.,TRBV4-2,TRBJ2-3,TGTGCCAGCAGCCAAAGACTAGCGGGAGGAGATACGCAGTATTTT,CASSQRLAGGDTQYF
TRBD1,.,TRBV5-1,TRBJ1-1,TGCGCCAGCAGCTGGGGACAGACTTTGAACACTGAAGCTTTCTTT,CASSWGQTLNTEAFF
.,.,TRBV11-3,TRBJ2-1,TGTGCCAGCAGCTCAAGGACAGCTTACAATGAGCAGTTCTTC,CASSSRTAYNEQFF